In this sample, the clone carrying this T cell receptor (beta chain) turned up many times. The sample originates from a study of human T cells and chemical hapten exposure. Across the whole study: All through the approximately 25-week study, the scalp of each patient received diphenylcyclopropenone doses weekly.

The time point here: pre-sensitization, week 0. Regarding treatment: therapeutic diphenylcyclopropenone sensitization with weekly scalp DPC. Germline values: CDR1 LGHDT, CDR2 YNNKEL (reference sequence). V gave up 1 base and J gave up 2 bases; unmatched junction bases: 4. CDR3 length equals 17 residues. TCRdb analysed the RACE reads with MiXCR anew, one entry per CDR3 protein. The table has tens of thousands of distinct CDR3 sequences, roughly 12% seen once. The chain joins TRBV3-1 to TRBJ1-5, with TRBD1 matching over 11 bases. The origin of this receptor is a middle-aged woman with alopecia areata. Some clones in this sample may be carry-over from other donors' samples. Sequences were derived from whole blood, sampled in connection with sensitization to the hapten diphenylcyclopropenone (DPC). In DNA, the CDR3 is TGTGCCAGCAGCCAAGGGACAGGGGGCGAGGGCAATCAGCCCCAGCATTTT. Translated: CASSQGTGGEGNQPQHF.